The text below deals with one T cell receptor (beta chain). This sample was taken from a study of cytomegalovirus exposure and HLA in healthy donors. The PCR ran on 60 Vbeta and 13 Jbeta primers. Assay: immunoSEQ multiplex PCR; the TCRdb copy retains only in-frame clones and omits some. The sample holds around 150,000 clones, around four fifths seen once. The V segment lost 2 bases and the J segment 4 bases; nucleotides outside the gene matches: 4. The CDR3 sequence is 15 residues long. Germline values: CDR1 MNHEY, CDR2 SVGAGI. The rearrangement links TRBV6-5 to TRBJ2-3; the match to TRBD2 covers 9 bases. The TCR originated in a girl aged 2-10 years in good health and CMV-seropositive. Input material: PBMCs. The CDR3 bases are TGTGCCAGCAGTTACGGCGGGAGGGCCCCAGATACGCAGTATTTT. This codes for CASSYGGRAPDTQYF.